The clone carrying this T cell receptor beta chain was recorded many times. The antigen is undetermined. The read ends 3 residues early relative to the CDR3; the germline J gene fills the gap. This CDR3 region has 16 residues. CDR1 is SGHVS, CDR2 FQNEAQ, per germline. V dropped 5 bases and J dropped 0; count of bases not matched to a gene: 4. This sample is part of a study of T cell clonality in common variable immunodeficiency. The protocol was immunoSEQ multiplex PCR, while the TCRdb copy is restricted to in-frame clones and leaves out a portion. The specimen has almost 20,000 clones, none found just once. Caucasian heritage predominated among both patients and controls. General study results and limits: Reportedly, TCR beta sequences from common variable immunodeficiency showed fewer deletions and N-nucleotide insertions.

This receptor was taken from a human donor with common variable immunodeficiency. The chain is built from TRBV7-8 and TRBJ2-2, with 9 bases aligning to TRBD1. The sequenced sample was peripheral blood mononuclear cells. The chain's CDR3 is CASSRGTGPNTGELFF. Partial CDR3 DNA: TGTGCCAGCAGCCGAGGGACAGGGCCGAACACCGGGGAG.